Each of the 10 T cell receptor beta chains below was sequenced from the same sample in a study of shared clonotypes between healthy human individuals. Some clones are missing from TCRdb's copy, which holds only in-frame ones; the method was immunoSEQ multiplex PCR. The repertoire holds fewer than 2.5 million clones, with 80% to 95% as singletons. The sequenced sample consisted of naive CD4+ T cells from PBMCs. Stated subset: CD45RA+ positively selected. The receptors were gathered from a man younger than 30 in good health. Some clones in this sample may be carry-over from other donors' samples.

This rearrangement joins TRBV5-6 to TRBJ2-6, with 15 positions matching TRBD2. The CDR3 has 19 amino acids. Germline CDR1 reads SGHDT; CDR2 reads YYEEEE. Germline trimming cut 0 bases from V and 2 bases from J; bases unmatched to any gene: 3. The CDR3 protein is CASSLGGLAGGTGANVLTF. The DNA for the CDR3 is TGTGCCAGCAGCTTGGGCGGACTAGCGGGAGGGACTGGGGCCAACGTCCTGACTTTC.

This sequence joins TRBV28 and TRBJ2-1; maybe TRBD1 (5 bases). Germline assignment: CDR1 MDHEN and CDR2 SYDVKM. There are 13 residues in the CDR3. The V end was cut by 2 bases, the J end by 9 bases, with 11 bases between. DNA of the CDR3: TGTGCCAGCAGTTTAAAAGGGGCGGCTGAGCAGTTCTTC. The encoded protein is CASSLKGAAEQFF.

The rearrangement links TRBV29-1 to TRBJ1-2; D is ambiguous. Germline CDR1 reads SQVTM; CDR2 reads ANQGSEA. The V end lost 7 bases, the J end lost 2 bases, and 8 bases lay between the germline ends. The CDR3 covers 11 residues. CDR3 bases: TGCAGCGCCATGGAGAACTATGGCTACACCTTC. It codes for CSAMENYGYTF.

The chain recombines TRBV5-6 with TRBJ2-5; D remains unclear. V was cut by 0 bases and J by 5 bases, with 8 bases left in between. Germline V gene data show CDR1 as SGHDT and CDR2 as YYEEEE. The CDR3 is made up of 13 amino acids. CDR3 region: CASSLGGSETQYF. In DNA, the CDR3 is TGTGCCAGCAGCTTGGGTGGGTCCGAGACCCAGTACTTC.

The chain couples TRBV7-2 to TRBJ1-5; D unclear. Deletions cut 4 bases from V and 10 bases from J, with 11 bases between. The CDR3 loop spans 12 amino acids. Germline loops: CDR1 SGHTA, CDR2 FQGNSA. CDR3 region: CASSSLSLPQHF. CDR3 bases: TGTGCCAGCAGCTCCTTGAGTCTCCCCCAGCATTTT. Full variable domain (rest looked up from reference TRBV7-2 and TRBJ1-5): GAGVSQSPSNKVTEKGKDVELRCDPISGHTALYWYRQSLGQGLEFLIYFQGNSAPDKSGLPSDRFSAERTGGSVSTLTIQRTQQEDSAVYLCASSSLSLPQHFGDGTRLSIL.

The CDR3 spells CASSVGSSVGSSYEQYF. The DNA for the CDR3 is TGTGCCAGCAGCGTGGGTTCGTCCGTAGGTTCGTCCTACGAGCAGTACTTC. The chain combines TRBV9 with TRBJ2-7; no reliable D call. The V end lost 2 bases, the J end lost 1 base, and 19 bases lay between the germline ends. Germline loops: CDR1 SGDLS, CDR2 YYNGEE. This CDR3 contains 17 residues.

The rearrangement links TRBV2 to TRBJ2-1; unclear D gene. The length of the CDR3 is 14 residues. Germline-derived CDR1 and CDR2 are SNHLY and FYNNEI. Deletions cut 4 bases from V and 8 bases from J, with 15 bases between. CDR3: CASSVVLGLDEQFF. CDR3 sequence (DNA): TGTGCCAGCAGTGTGGTTCTAGGGTTAGATGAGCAGTTCTTC.

In the case of this clone: At the DNA level, this CDR3 is encoded by other sequences in the same sample as well. The chain has TRBV20-1 and TRBJ1-1, with D tentatively TRBD1 (5 bases). The CDR3 runs 11 residues. Germline CDR1 and CDR2: DFQATT and SNEGSKA (reference sequence). Trimming took off 6 bases at V and 3 bases at J, with 8 bases between the two ends. The DNA for the CDR3 is TGCAGTGCCAGCAGGGACACTGAAGCTTTCTTT. Protein: CSASRDTEAFF.

This clone was seen once. The gene calls are TRBV6-5 and TRBJ1-2; D is perhaps TRBD1 (5 bases). The CDR3 extends over 13 amino acids. Trimming removed 7 bases at V and 8 bases at J, with 17 bases between. Germline CDR1 and CDR2: MNHEY and SVGAGI. CDR3 nucleotide sequence: TGTGCCAGCAAGCTCCGGGACCCAGGGGGCTACACCTTC. It translates to CASKLRDPGGYTF.

The chain is built from TRBV30 and TRBJ2-2; D tentatively reads TRBD1 or TRBD2 (6 bases each). The CDR3 has 11 residues. Germline loops: CDR1 GTSNPN, CDR2 SVGIG (reference sequence). CDR3 sequence (DNA): TGTGCAGGGGGGTACACCGGGGAGCTGTTTTTT. As protein: CAGGYTGELFF.